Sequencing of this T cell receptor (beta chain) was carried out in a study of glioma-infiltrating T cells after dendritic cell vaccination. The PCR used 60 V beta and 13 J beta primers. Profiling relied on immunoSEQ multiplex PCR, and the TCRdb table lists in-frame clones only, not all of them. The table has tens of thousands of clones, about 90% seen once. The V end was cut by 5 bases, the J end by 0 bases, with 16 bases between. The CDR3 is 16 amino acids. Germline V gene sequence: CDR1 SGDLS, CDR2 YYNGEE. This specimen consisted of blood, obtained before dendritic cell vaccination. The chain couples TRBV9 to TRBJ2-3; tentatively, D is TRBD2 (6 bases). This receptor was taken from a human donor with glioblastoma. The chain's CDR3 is CASSPGSAGSTDTQYF. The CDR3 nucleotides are TGTGCCAGCAGTCCTGGGTCGGCGGGGAGCACAGATACGCAGTATTTT.